The 32 T cell receptor beta chains listed next were all sequenced from one sample in a study of cytomegalovirus exposure and HLA in healthy donors. 13 Jbeta primers and 60 Vbeta primers were used for the PCR. Clones were read by immunoSEQ multiplex PCR, and TCRdb kept only the in-frame ones, dropping some. This table has a few hundred thousand clones, approximately 78% appearing once. The sequenced sample was PBMCs. These receptor sequences come from a man aged 30-40 years in good health and CMV-seronegative.

The CDR3 loop reads CASSSKGVGTDTQYF. The CDR3 region has the DNA TGTGCCAGCAGCTCAAAGGGGGTAGGCACAGATACGCAGTATTTT. J is TRBJ2-3 and V is TRBV7-3; possible D gene TRBD1, 6 bases. Germline-derived CDR1 and CDR2 are SGHTA and FQGTGA. The germline V and J ends were trimmed by 4 bases and 1 base, with 12 bases remaining between them. This CDR3 has 15 residues.

Regarding this clone: The junction shows a germline mismatch at one end, possibly a read error. The rearrangement joins TRBV7-9 to TRBJ2-1; the match to TRBD1 covers 7 bases. CDR1 SEHNR and CDR2 FQNEAQ come from the germline V gene (reference sequence). This CDR3 region has 18 residues. CDR3 in DNA: TGTTCCAGCAGCTTACTAGGGCTGACAGGGAGTGCCTACAATGAGCAGTTCTTC. This gives the protein CSSSLLGLTGSAYNEQFF.

The chain uses TRBV13 and TRBJ2-7; D is perhaps TRBD2 (6 bases). The CDR3 loop spans 14 amino acids. With 5 bases removed from V and 4 bases from J, the gap between germline ends came to 15 bases. Germline CDR1 reads PRHDT; CDR2 reads FYEKMQ (reference sequence). CDR3 sequence: CASSPRRGGYEQYF. The CDR3 DNA reads as TGTGCCAGCAGCCCTAGGAGGGGCGGATACGAGCAGTACTTC.

The rearrangement uses TRBV5-5 and TRBJ1-5, with D possibly matching TRBD1 (5 bases). Deletions cut 1 base from V and 1 base from J, with 15 bases between. The CDR3 spans 17 residues. CDR1 is SGHKS, CDR2 YYEKEE, per germline (reference sequence). In nucleotides, the CDR3 is TGTGCCAGCAGCTTGACAGGAGCCACTAGCAGCAATCAGCCCCAGCATTTT. Protein: CASSLTGATSSNQPQHF.

V usage is TRBV6-6 and J usage is TRBJ2-2; D possibly corresponds to TRBD1 (6 bases). Per germline, CDR1 MNHNY and CDR2 SVGAGI (reference sequence). The V end was cut by 2 bases, the J end by 4 bases, with 14 bases between. The CDR3 has 16 residues. Here the CDR3 DNA reads TGTGCCAGCAGTTACCCCGAAGGGGGTAGCACCGGGGAGCTGTTTTTT. Protein sequence: CASSYPEGGSTGELFF.

The chain is built from TRBV27 and TRBJ1-2; 10 bases are shared with TRBD1. CDR1 and CDR2 from the germline V gene are MNHEY and SMNVEV (reference sequence). The CDR3 runs 21 residues. J gave up 3 bases and V 5 bases, and 24 bases lay outside the gene matches. CDR3 protein: CASSPYALTGGAGNRDYGYTF. As DNA, the CDR3 is TGTGCCAGCAGTCCCTACGCCCTGACAGGGGGCGCGGGGAATCGGGACTATGGCTACACCTTC.

V and J are TRBV7-6 and TRBJ1-6, with TRBD1 as a possible D gene (5 bases). The CDR3 has 15 amino acids. Trimming took 4 bases from V and 9 from J, leaving 16 bases between them. Germline V lookup: CDR1 SGHVS, CDR2 FNYEAQ. In DNA, the CDR3 is TGTGCCAGCAGCTCAGACGGTCAGGGCCCTTCACCCCTCCACTTT. It yields the protein CASSSDGQGPSPLHF. Combining the CDR3 with reference TRBV7-6 and TRBJ1-6 gives the whole variable domain GAGVSQSPRYKVTKRGQDVALRCDPISGHVSLYWYRQALGQGPEFLTYFNYEAQQDKSGLPNDRFSAERPEGSISTLTIQRTEQRDSAMYRCASSSDGQGPSPLHFGNGTRLTVT.

The CDR3 reads CASSVVGPMNTEAFF. CDR3 coding DNA: TGTGCCAGCAGCGTCGTGGGGCCCATGAACACTGAAGCTTTCTTT. The chain recombines TRBV9 with TRBJ1-1, with D perhaps TRBD1 (5 bases). This CDR3 is built from 15 residues. Trimming took off 2 bases at V and 0 bases at J, with 11 bases between the two ends. CDR1 is SGDLS and CDR2 is YYNGEE in the germline V gene. Combining the CDR3 with reference TRBV9 and TRBJ1-1 gives the whole variable domain DSGVTQTPKHLITATGQRVTLRCSPRSGDLSVYWYQQSLDQGLQFLIQYYNGEERAKGNILERFSAQQFPDLHSELNLSSLELGDSALYFCASSVVGPMNTEAFFGQGTRLTVV.

V usage is TRBV29-1 and J usage is TRBJ2-2; 9 nucleotides line up with TRBD1. The V gene's germline CDR1 is SQVTM and CDR2 ANQGSEA. The CDR3 length is 15 residues. V lost 3 bases and J lost 6; bases outside the gene matches: 8. The CDR3 sequence is CSVESRQGEAGELFF. The CDR3, as DNA: TGCAGCGTTGAGTCGAGACAGGGGGAGGCCGGGGAGCTGTTTTTT.

This clone showed up just a few times. The J gene is TRBJ2-2, the V gene TRBV7-8; D gene unclear. V shed 4 bases and J shed 5 bases, with 5 bases lying between them. Germline CDR1 and CDR2: SGHVS and FQNEAQ. The CDR3 is made up of 12 amino acids. The CDR3 DNA reads as TGTGCCAGCAGCTGGAGAACCGGGGAGCTGTTTTTT. Protein: CASSWRTGELFF.

The V and J genes are TRBV6-5 and TRBJ2-7; the D gene is possibly TRBD1 (6 bases). V was shortened by 0 bases and J by 5 bases, with 17 bases between the two germline ends. The CDR3 consists of 16 residues. Germline-derived CDR1 and CDR2 are MNHEY and SVGAGI. For the CDR3, the DNA is TGTGCCAGCAGTTACTCCGCCGGGACAAGGGCCCACGAGCAGTACTTC. It is translated as CASSYSAGTRAHEQYF.

The rearrangement links TRBV10-3 to TRBJ2-7; possibly TRBD1 for D (6 bases). The CDR3 is made up of 12 amino acids. The V end was cut by 5 bases, the J end by 3 bases, with 8 bases between. CDR1 and CDR2 (germline): ENHRY, SYGVKD. CDR3 nucleotides: TGTGCCATCAGTCCAGGGGACTACGAGCAGTACTTC. The encoded protein is CAISPGDYEQYF.

V is TRBV2 and J is TRBJ2-1; a weak D match, TRBD2 (7 bases). Germline V gives CDR1 SNHLY, CDR2 FYNNEI. V gave up 10 bases and J gave up 1 base, with 23 bases separating them. This CDR3 is built from 17 residues. Here the CDR3 reads CAILRLGGGHSYNEQFF. Here the CDR3 DNA reads TGTGCCATTCTAAGGCTAGGGGGGGGTCATTCCTACAATGAGCAGTTCTTC.

This clone appeared once. The J gene is TRBJ2-7, the V gene TRBV5-6; 7 bases agree with TRBD2. The CDR3 sequence is 15 residues long. Germline V gene sequence: CDR1 SGHDT, CDR2 YYEEEE. V shed 4 bases and J 1 base; nucleotides not matched to a gene: 8. In DNA, the CDR3 is TGTGCCAGCAGCCTGTGGACTAGGGTATCCTACGAGCAGTACTTC. Residues: CASSLWTRVSYEQYF.

The chain joins TRBV18 to TRBJ1-1, with D perhaps TRBD1 (6 bases). CDR1 is KGHSH, CDR2 LQKENI, per germline. This CDR3 has 15 residues. Deletions cut 2 bases from V and 10 bases from J, with 20 bases between. This chain's CDR3 is CASSPFRQAYGGAFF. The CDR3 DNA is TGTGCCAGCTCACCATTCCGACAGGCCTATGGCGGAGCTTTCTTT.

The rearrangement links TRBV6-5 to TRBJ1-4; TRBD1 aligns across 8 bases. The germline V gene has CDR1 MNHEY and CDR2 SVGAGI. Germline trimming cut 4 bases from V and 7 bases from J; bases unmatched to any gene: 5. The CDR3 length is 14 residues. The CDR3 protein is CASSSWTGTEKLFF. The DNA for the CDR3 is TGTGCCAGCAGTTCGTGGACAGGGACTGAAAAACTGTTTTTT.

The chain uses TRBV5-4 and TRBJ1-3; 7 bases line up with TRBD1. This CDR3 comprises 13 residues. CDR1 is SGHNT and CDR2 is YYREEE in the germline V gene (reference sequence). The trim removed 4 bases at V and 4 bases at J, leaving 2 bases unmatched. CDR3 in amino acids: CASSPGGGNTIYF. CDR3 bases: TGTGCCAGCAGCCCAGGGGGGGGAAACACCATATATTTT. The full variable domain, its missing parts supplied by reference TRBV5-4 and TRBJ1-3, is ETGVTQSPTHLIKTRGQQVTLRCSSQSGHNTVSWYQQALGQGPQFIFQYYREEENGRGNFPPRFSGLQFPNYSSELNVNALELDDSALYLCASSPGGGNTIYFGEGSWLTVV.

The rearrangement uses TRBV4-1 and TRBJ2-3; 12 bases are a match to TRBD2. CDR1 MGHRA and CDR2 YSYEKL come from the germline V gene. Trimming cost V 0 bases and J 5 bases; bases outside gene matches: 6. The CDR3 runs to 17 residues. In DNA form, the CDR3 reads TGCGCCAGCAGCCAAGAGCGGCTAGCGGGGGGGCAAGATACGCAGTATTTT. Amino acids: CASSQERLAGGQDTQYF.

The chain links TRBV18 to TRBJ1-1; D ambiguous. The CDR3 covers 13 residues. V dropped 6 bases and J dropped 0 bases, with 8 bases sitting between them. Germline-derived CDR1 and CDR2 are KGHSH and LQKENI. This CDR3 reads CASSLGLNTEAFF. CDR3 bases: TGTGCCAGCTCCTTGGGCCTGAACACTGAAGCTTTCTTT.

A single count supports this clone. The chain employs TRBV7-2 and TRBJ2-3; weak D call: TRBD2 (5 bases). The CDR3 is made up of 15 amino acids. Germline CDR1 reads SGHTA; CDR2 reads FQGNSA. Trimming removed 3 bases from V and 2 bases from J, with 12 bases in between. CDR3: CASSFGSGATDTQYF. CDR3 nucleotides: TGTGCCAGCAGCTTCGGCAGCGGAGCCACAGATACGCAGTATTTT.

The chain carries TRBV7-9 and TRBJ1-4; D is undetermined. Trimming removed 5 bases at V and 5 bases at J, with 15 bases between. The CDR3 runs to 15 residues. Germline V gene lookup returns CDR1 SEHNR and CDR2 FQNEAQ (reference sequence). The CDR3 bases are TGTGCCAGCAGCCTTGGTGAGCTAGGAAATGAAAAACTGTTTTTT. Translation gives CASSLGELGNEKLFF.

The chain combines TRBV5-6 with TRBJ2-1; no clear D. The germline V gene encodes CDR1 SGHDT and CDR2 YYEEEE. Trimming cost V 0 bases and J 5 bases, with 9 bases left between them. The CDR3 runs 14 residues. The CDR3 DNA reads as TGTGCCAGCAGCTTGGAATGGAGTAACAATGAGCAGTTCTTC. Translation: CASSLEWSNNEQFF.

This chain links TRBV5-4 with TRBJ2-2; D is ambiguous. The germline V and J ends were trimmed by 4 bases and 0 bases, with 10 bases remaining between them. Germline-derived CDR1 and CDR2 are SGHNT and YYREEE (reference sequence). The CDR3 covers 15 residues. The CDR3 sequence: CASSLKHANTGELFF. The CDR3 DNA reads as TGTGCCAGCAGCCTGAAACACGCGAACACCGGGGAGCTGTTTTTT.

The chain has TRBV7-9 and TRBJ2-3; 12 bases match TRBD2. V shed 4 bases, J shed 2 bases, and the junction held 4 bases outside the gene matches. The CDR3 runs to 16 residues. The V gene's germline CDR1 is SEHNR and CDR2 FQNEAQ (reference sequence). CDR3 in amino acids: CASSSGLAGYTDTQYF. CDR3 coding DNA: TGTGCCAGCAGCTCCGGACTAGCGGGGTACACAGATACGCAGTATTTT.

This chain uses TRBV10-3 with TRBJ2-5, with D perhaps matching TRBD2 (6 bases). The length of the CDR3 is 15 residues. The ends were cut back, 10 bases at V and 3 bases at J, with 21 bases in the middle. CDR1 and CDR2 (germline): ENHRY, SYGVKD. CDR3: CANHYKPPGEETQYF. CDR3 bases: TGTGCCAATCATTATAAGCCCCCGGGGGAAGAGACCCAGTACTTC.

A single count supports this clone. DNA for the CDR3: TGCGCCAGCAGCCGCGGGACAGGGCTAGATACGCAGTATTTT. It codes for CASSRGTGLDTQYF. The chain combines TRBV4-3 with TRBJ2-3; 9 bases line up with TRBD1. The CDR3 sequence is 14 residues long. CDR1 is LGHNA, CDR2 YSLEER, per germline. Germline trimming cut 4 bases from V and 5 bases from J; bases unmatched to any gene: 4.

This chain links TRBV6-5 with TRBJ1-1; the D gene is possibly TRBD1 (6 bases). CDR1 is MNHEY, CDR2 SVGAGI, per germline. The CDR3 has 16 residues. Trimming left V 0 bases short and J 3 bases short, with 14 bases between. The CDR3 reads CASSYSAAHRDTEAFF. The DNA for the CDR3 is TGTGCCAGCAGTTACTCGGCCGCCCACAGGGACACTGAAGCTTTCTTT.

The chain carries TRBV4-2 and TRBJ1-2, with TRBD1 identical over 7 bases. The V gene's germline CDR1 is LGHNA and CDR2 YNFKEQ. The V and J ends lost 3 bases and 4 bases, in that order; junction bases with no gene match: 8. The CDR3 is made up of 15 amino acids. The CDR3: CASSQGVGQRYGYTF. CDR3 sequence (DNA): TGTGCCAGCAGCCAGGGGGTGGGACAGCGCTATGGCTACACCTTC.

The chain uses TRBV15 and TRBJ2-2; D might be TRBD2 (6 bases). Trimming took off 0 bases at V and 7 bases at J, with 9 bases between the two ends. The germline V gene has CDR1 LNHNV and CDR2 YYDKDF (reference sequence). The CDR3 is 14 amino acids. The CDR3: CATSRDSGVGELFF. In DNA, the CDR3 is TGTGCCACCAGCAGAGATAGCGGTGTCGGGGAGCTGTTTTTT. Together with reference TRBV15 and TRBJ2-2, the CDR3 gives the full variable domain: DAMVIQNPRYQVTQFGKPVTLSCSQTLNHNVMYWYQQKSSQAPKLLFHYYDKDFNNEADTPDNFQSRRPNTSFCFLDIRSPGLGDTAMYLCATSRDSGVGELFFGEGSRLTVL.

Notes on this clone: Germline is not matched at one junction end, which may reflect a read error. The chain is built from TRBV28 and TRBJ2-6; weak D call: TRBD1 (5 bases). This CDR3 contains 16 residues. Germline CDR1 and CDR2: MDHEN and SYDVKM. The CDR3: CASSLSVASGASVLTF. CDR3 coding DNA: TGTGCCAGCAGTTTATCCGTCGCCTCTGGGGCCAGCGTCCTGACTTTC.

V gene TRBV11-2 combines with J gene TRBJ1-6; no reliable D call. Germline loops: CDR1 SGHAT, CDR2 FQNNGV. This CDR3 spans 14 amino acids. V shed 5 bases and J shed 8 bases, with 13 bases lying between them. In nucleotides, the CDR3 is TGTGCCAGCAGCACCCCGGGGAATCATTCACCCCTCCACTTT. This gives the protein CASSTPGNHSPLHF.

This clone has only one observation. The V call is TRBV7-2, the J call TRBJ2-7; D unresolved. The CDR3 extends over 13 amino acids. CDR1 and CDR2 from the germline V gene are SGHTA and FQGNSA. V was pared by 1 base and J by 4 bases, with 8 bases between. The CDR3 protein is CASSLGHRYEQYF. The CDR3 bases are TGTGCCAGCAGCTTAGGACATAGGTACGAGCAGTACTTC.